This record covers a single TCR beta chain. Antigen unknown. The J segment lost 0 bases and the V segment lost 5 bases, leaving 8 bases of the junction unmatched. Germline lookup yields CDR1 SGHTA and CDR2 FQGTGA. This CDR3 has 18 residues. The data were taken from a study of shared clonotypes between healthy human individuals. Study context: Aged 18 to 49, the donors were two women and a few men. Researchers assigned three CD4 naive, three CD4 memory, two CD8 naive and one CD8 memory plate to each donor. Findings and limits, study-wide: Shared clonotypes across all four donors exceeded non-shared ones in generation probability. Larger estimated richness was generally seen in naive subsets than in memory subsets.

Profiling relied on immunoSEQ multiplex PCR, and the TCRdb table lists in-frame clones only, not all of them. The sample includes a few million clones, around 90% seen only once; the top ten take 0.37%. The sample comprised naive CD4+ T cells from PBMCs. This sample's subset: CD45RA+ positively selected. The chain uses TRBV7-3 and TRBJ2-6, with 9 nucleotides matching TRBD1. The clonotype originates from a man younger than 35 in good health. Some clones in this sample may be carry-over from other donors' samples. The CDR3 here is CASSPGTGSNSGANVLTF. The CDR3 DNA reads as TGTGCCAGCAGCCCCGGGACAGGGAGTAACTCTGGGGCCAACGTCCTGACTTTC.